This T cell receptor beta chain originates from a study of T cells in Graves' hyperthyroidism and ophthalmopathy (dated by TCRdb to about 2019). About the study as a whole: Peripheral blood samples were taken at the time of initial diagnosis, prior to any treatment. To identify distinguishing TCR V-J signatures, a discovery cohort of 90 to 100 patients was used, comprising approximately 40 with Graves' ophthalmopathy and under 60 with stable Graves' hyperthyroidism. The study also compared thyroid tissue and blood T-cell repertoires from a handful of Graves' hyperthyroidism patients. After sampling, hyperthyroidism patients received methimazole starting at 30 mg daily, and ophthalmopathy patients received high-dose intravenous methylprednisolone. Prospective prediction of ophthalmopathy was tested in an independent validation cohort of fewer than 20 hyperthyroidism patients and 17 patients who later progressed to ophthalmopathy. The 100 or so discovery patients were divided at random into training and test sets in a 7:3 ratio. TCR Vbeta CDR3 sequencing of 140 or so peripheral blood samples (around 45 ophthalmopathy, around 80 hyperthyroidism and about 17 progressor patients) is reported in the paper.

Reading the germline V gene gives CDR1 MDHEN and CDR2 SYDVKM. V lost 8 bases and J lost 7 bases, and the count of bases not matched to a germline gene is 15. The CDR3 spans 16 residues, from the cysteine through the phenylalanine. Only CDR3 DNA is held: 48 bases, read in frame from base 1. A patient counted as having stable Graves' hyperthyroidism if no progression to ophthalmopathy occurred over 18 months of follow-up. Hyperthyroidism patients were newly diagnosed, with disease duration under 2 months, and aged 18 to 65 years. Exclusion was applied to patients with uncontrolled infections, other autoimmune diseases, pregnancy or lactation. Diagnoses were based on clinical symptoms, serum thyroxine and TRAb, thyroid ultrasound and orbital computed tomography. PBMCs were separated from over 9 ml of fresh peripheral blood using Ficoll-Paque density gradient centrifugation. Trizol reagent was used to extract total RNA, and RNA quality was then checked on an Agilent 2100 Bioanalyzer.

Amplification of TCR beta CDR3 regions was carried out from RNA transcripts. A first-round RT-PCR of the TCR CDR3 used the HTBI primer set with the Qiagen OneStep RT-PCR kit. The libraries were constructed in a second round of multiplex PCR and then size-selected and purified. Sequencing of the libraries was done on an Illumina HiSeq2000 using paired-end 100 bp reads. Concerning the study's data processing: Raw data were processed with SOAPnuke, discarding reads with adapters, uncalled bases, mean Phred below 15, or no exact constant-primer or identifier match. High-quality paired reads were merged with COPE v1.2.5, and unique nucleotide sequences were defined as clonotypes. MiTCR v1.1 was used to align the clonotypes against IMGT TRBV, TRBD and TRBJ reference segments. Analysis was restricted to V-J combinations with a frequency above 0.0001, which covered roughly 99% of repertoires. The TCS score was defined as the ratio of F50 (clonal expansion) to E x V (chaos), calculated using BLOSUM62-based TCRdist between CDR3 peptides within each V-J. Welch's t-statistics and random forest reduced fewer than 600 V-J features to 10 to 15, which were used in a naive Bayes classifier (R e1071). TCRdb ran its own pipeline on the public reads, namely fastp trimming at Q25 and MiXCR clone calling, and kept in-frame beta chains. Entries are consolidated by CDR3 protein sequence, retaining the most common genes and DNA. The V and J calls here are based on TCRdb, not the publication. The sample table shows around 620,000 distinct CDR3 sequences, and around 16% are seen once. The ten biggest clones cover 3% to 4% of the sample.

Overall study results and their limits: Sample size was not statistically predetermined, and blinding of investigators to group allocation was not performed. In validation, the model predicted progression to ophthalmopathy a median of approximately 6.3 months before onset, with roughly 70% sensitivity and roughly 79% specificity. In cross-validation, a model built on a 13 V-J signature told ophthalmopathy apart from stable hyperthyroidism with 85% to 90% sensitivity and roughly 83% specificity, and in testing the same model reached 80%/75%. Most expanded thyroid clonotypes (frequency above 0.001) were also detected in blood, a finding suggesting that blood repertoires may reflect thyroid immune responses.

This clonotype was detected ten times or more. No antigen is known for it. Per-base qualities were not stored, and no clone one base away is much larger. The chain was built from TRBV28 and TRBJ1-2; 11 junctional bases match TRBD1. Sequences were obtained from blood. The sequence was collected from a woman in her 30s with Graves' hyperthyroidism. The CDR3 reads CASLGPRLDRGPGYTF. The base sequence is TGTGCCAGCCTTGGGCCCCGATTGGACAGGGGGCCTGGCTACACCTTC.